Below, one T cell receptor beta chain is given with its context. This clone came up a few times. Its binding antigen is unknown. No quality values exist for individual bases; no much larger clone is one base distant. The sample originates from a study of cytomegalovirus exposure and HLA in healthy donors (dated by TCRdb to 2016 to 2017). For the wider study: In an earlier analysis of approximately 500 of the donors, around 290 Gb of sequence data and 90 million to 130 million unique TCR beta sequences from roughly 190 million T cells were reported. An early release that covered some 640 HLA-typed donors contained about 300 gigabases of sequencing data and about 84 million unique TCR sequences. The genetic ancestry cluster associated with self-reported Caucasian donors included over 65% of the roughly 400 genotyped donors. The study was designed to test whether signatures of past pathogen exposure could be identified by cataloging public T cell receptors. The study used immunosequencing to profile the T cell repertoires of under 700 subjects and linked those repertoires to cytomegalovirus serostatus. In addition to the first cohort of roughly 670 subjects, a separate validation cohort of 120 different subjects was used. To predict cytomegalovirus infection status, the study combined high-throughput TCR immunosequencing, statistical association of individual TCRs with disease status, and machine learning. In a later analysis, previously published TCR beta repertoires from about 640 donors were re-analyzed and high-resolution HLA genotyping was added so that TCR occurrence patterns could be studied. The later analysis used no new phenotypic data to find candidate immune exposures, relying instead on TCR beta sequences and their occurrence across donors. To decide whether each TCR beta V gene segment behaved as functional or pseudogenic, an earlier analysis of some 580 of the donors relied on high-throughput TCR beta sequencing. Donor age, sex, ethnicity and CMV serostatus were compiled together with the repertoire data. Genome-wide SNP genotypes for about three fifths of the roughly 700 donors were used in a later genetic analysis, which treated that subset as a discovery cohort. All discovery cohort repertoires had been generated using a single sequencing platform. Both class I and class II loci were covered by HLA typing, at four-digit resolution. Typing coverage varied by locus: roughly 620-640 donors for A, B, C, DRB1 and DQB1; approximately 500 for DQA1; about 590 for DPA1; roughly 470 for DPB1. Four or five DR-DQ haplotypes were handled as single units for association and clustering because linkage in the cohort was strong. On average, around 230,000 unique TCR beta nucleotide sequences were sequenced per donor among some 430 genotyped donors of the cohort, with 15% to 20% of those sequences being non-productive. General conclusions and limits of the study: In this cohort, only TCR beta chains were sequenced, and detectable features were limited by the absence of alpha or paired-chain data. In vitro tests confirmed that a few of the cytomegalovirus-associated TCR beta chains recognize cytomegalovirus antigens. At a false discovery rate of 0.05, a later analysis linked 16,951 TCR beta sequences to specific HLA alleles. A later analysis reported that several top co-occurrence clusters appeared linked to parvovirus B19, influenza, CMV and Epstein-Barr virus. A further reported finding was that TCR beta sequences accurately predicted the HLA-A and HLA-B alleles for most subjects in the first cohort. Because HLA typing was missing for some donors at each locus, association tests included only the typed subset. While some public TCRs were present in many individuals, most TCR sequences turned up only very rarely across donors. Linkage disequilibrium might explain the correlated functional status among segregating V segments, but an unknown experimental factor could not be excluded. CMV serostatus was the only immune exposure information available for the cohort. The study gave a list of 150 to 200 TCR beta chains associated with cytomegalovirus. Some 15 rarely observed V segments, including chromosome 9 orphons, were excluded from the earlier analysis of about 500 of the donors because counts were too low. The classifier was reported to diagnose cytomegalovirus status with high specificity and sensitivity in both the original and validation cohorts. Presence/absence analyses assumed roughly uniform sequencing depth across donors, an assumption that may not hold. In a later analysis, TCR association rates were found to vary across HLA loci, with the most associated TCRs seen for DRB1 alleles and the fewest for HLA-C alleles. A group of highly shared sequence variants was considered likely to be a technical artifact of the sequencing pipeline. In a later analysis, most CMV-associated TCR beta chains were found to appear HLA-restricted, with HLA associations seemingly driven largely by CMV exposure. Strong co-occurrence of HLA alleles, especially DR and DQ, made assigning TCR associations to individual alleles difficult. V-gene and J-gene trimming of TCR beta chains was associated with a missense DCLRE1C variant in a later genetic analysis, and the association was replicated in an independent cohort. Because the 87-base-pair reads could not distinguish some IMGT-functional V segments, including TRBV6-2 and TRBV6-3, those segments were excluded. In an earlier analysis of roughly 560 of the donors, most TCR beta V segments were observed in productive rearrangements about 87% or about 30% of the time, broadly matching IMGT annotations. In a later genetic analysis, fewer N-insertions in productive TCRs were reported among donors in an Asian-associated ancestry cluster than the roughly 700-donor mean. A later analysis found that HLA-associated TCR beta chains were more clonally expanded and had lower generation probabilities than equally common non-associated chains. According to the authors, the approach could potentially be generalized to other disease states and immunological phenotypes.

Receptor amplification or capture employed the immunoSEQ multiplex PCR assay. For the multiplex PCR, a mixture combining 60 forward primers for TCR Vbeta segments and 13 reverse primers for TCR Jbeta segments was used. Amplification of the CDR3 region of rearranged TCR beta genes was performed with a multiplex PCR assay on genomic DNA. Amplified TCR beta libraries were sequenced as 87-base-pair reads on the Illumina HiSeq System. The published analysis was carried out like this. In a later analysis, roughly 80 million unique TCR beta chains were counted across the 666 repertoires, and approximately 11 million of these chains were shared by at least two donors. A nearest-neighbor algorithm error-corrected the raw reads and collapsed the reads into unique sequences, merging closely related sequences to remove PCR and sequencing errors. To assign V, D and J gene segments, CDR3 sequences were aligned to IMGT reference sequences. For a sequence to be retained, at least a six-nucleotide match to both a V gene segment and a J gene segment was required. A rearrangement counted as productive if the CDR3 had no stop codons and remained in frame with V and J, and every other rearrangement counted as non-productive. Following IMGT convention, CDR3 was defined as the stretch from the second conserved V-encoded cysteine up to the conserved J-encoded phenylalanine. Sequences without an unambiguous match to a single V gene segment were excluded from the earlier analysis of about 640 of the donors. An earlier analysis of around 600 of the donors classified V segments as functional when productive rearrangements were above 56.7% and as segregating when the standard deviation between donors was above 5%. A statistical classification framework was built to diagnose cytomegalovirus status from the catalog of TCR beta chain sequences. In a later analysis, TCR nucleotide sequences were compared against IMGT/GENE-DB human TR gene sequences so that V and J genes could be assigned. A later analysis assigned CDR3 sequences and most-parsimonious VDJ recombination scenarios with the TCRdist pipeline. A later analysis defined each TCR beta chain by its CDR3 amino acid sequence plus V-gene family, and excluded reads lacking a unique V-gene family. To address suspected cross-contamination and a sequencing artifact, a later analysis removed 592 highly shared, low-generation-probability nucleotide sequences. For each public chain, a later analysis derived a clonal expansion index from normalized ranks of inferred template counts within each repertoire. A later analysis computed generation probabilities with a VDJ recombination model fitted to out-of-frame rearrangements, and checked the results against IGoR. In a later analysis, hypergeometric tests were used to score TCR-TCR, TCR-HLA and TCR-CMV co-occurrence, with a repertoire-size bias correction applied to TCR pairs. In a later analysis, false discovery rates were estimated by permuting HLA or CMV assignments 20 times. In a later analysis, co-occurring TCRs were grouped with DBSCAN, and TCRdist sequence similarity was added when clustering was performed within HLA-allele-positive subsets. For co-occurrence clustering, repertoires with fewer than 30,000 or more than 120,000 public chains were excluded, along with about five repertoires with anomalous nucleotide sharing. TCRdb stores this immuneACCESS table with in-frame sequences only. Part of the clones is absent; in the studies checked, under half of the shortfall reflects unresolved V genes, and no reason is known for the rest. That table supplies the V and J calls and clone size; D and trimming were determined from the DNA. This sample is represented by approximately 140,000 clones; around 60% of them were singletons. The ten largest make up roughly 6.8% of the sample.

Based on the germline V gene, the CDR1 and CDR2 sequences are SQVTM and ANQGSEA. The CDR3, from cysteine to phenylalanine, totals 13 residues. Of all the DNA, just the CDR3 is kept, 39 bases in frame from base 1. The junction shows trimming of 8 bases on V and 3 bases on J, plus 15 bases between the germline ends. The cohort was made up of 500 to 800 healthy bone marrow donors. At the time of sampling, all cohort members were nominally healthy, though unrecorded immune exposures were likely present. The donor was CMV seropositive and belonged to the group of 250 to 300 seropositive cohort members. Every donor gave a peripheral blood sample, and the peripheral blood mononuclear cells from that sample were used for TCR beta sequencing. The Qiagen DNeasy Blood Extraction Kit was used to extract genomic DNA from the blood cell samples.

The sample was PBMCs. The sequence is built from TRBV29-1 and TRBJ2-3, with the identity of the D gene unclear. The sequence was collected from a woman aged 55-70 years in good health and CMV-seropositive. CDR3 protein: CSLSPGVTDTQYF. The DNA sequence is TGCAGCCTGTCGCCCGGTGTTACAGATACGCAGTATTTT.